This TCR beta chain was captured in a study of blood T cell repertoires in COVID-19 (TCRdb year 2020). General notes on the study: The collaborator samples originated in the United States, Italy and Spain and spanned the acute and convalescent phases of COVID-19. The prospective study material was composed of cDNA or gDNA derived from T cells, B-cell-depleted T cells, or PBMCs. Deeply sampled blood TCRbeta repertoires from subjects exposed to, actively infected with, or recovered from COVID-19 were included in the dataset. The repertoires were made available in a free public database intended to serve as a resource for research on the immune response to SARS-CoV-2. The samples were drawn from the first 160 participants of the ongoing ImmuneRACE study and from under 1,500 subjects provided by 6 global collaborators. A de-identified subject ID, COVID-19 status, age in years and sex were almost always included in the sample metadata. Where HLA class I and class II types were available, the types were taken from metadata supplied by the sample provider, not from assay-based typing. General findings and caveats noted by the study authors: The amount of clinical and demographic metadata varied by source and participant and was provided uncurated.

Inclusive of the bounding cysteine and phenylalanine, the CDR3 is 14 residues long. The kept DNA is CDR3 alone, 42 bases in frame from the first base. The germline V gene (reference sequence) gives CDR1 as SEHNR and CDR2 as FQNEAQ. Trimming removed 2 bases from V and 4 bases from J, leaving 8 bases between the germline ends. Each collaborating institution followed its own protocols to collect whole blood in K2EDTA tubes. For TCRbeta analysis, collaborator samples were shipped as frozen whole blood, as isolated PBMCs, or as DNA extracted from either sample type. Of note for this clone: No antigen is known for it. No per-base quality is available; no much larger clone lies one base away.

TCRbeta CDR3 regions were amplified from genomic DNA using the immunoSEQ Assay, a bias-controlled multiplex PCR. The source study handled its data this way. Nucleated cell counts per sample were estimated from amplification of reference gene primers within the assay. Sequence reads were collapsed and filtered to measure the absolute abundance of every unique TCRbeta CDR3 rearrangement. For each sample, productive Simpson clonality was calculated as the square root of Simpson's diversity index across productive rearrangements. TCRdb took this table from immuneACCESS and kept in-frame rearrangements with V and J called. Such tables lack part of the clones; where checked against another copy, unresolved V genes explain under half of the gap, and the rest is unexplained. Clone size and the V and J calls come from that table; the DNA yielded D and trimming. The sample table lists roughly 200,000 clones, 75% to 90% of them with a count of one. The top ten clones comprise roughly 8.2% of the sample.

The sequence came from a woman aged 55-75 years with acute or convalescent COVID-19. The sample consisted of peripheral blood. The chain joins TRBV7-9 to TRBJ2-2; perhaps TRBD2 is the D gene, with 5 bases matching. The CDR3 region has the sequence CASSLLRATGELFF. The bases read TGTGCCAGCAGCTTATTGCGGGCCACCGGGGAGCTGTTTTTT.